This T cell receptor beta chain derives from a study of response to subunit inactivated influenza vaccine (dated by TCRdb to 2016 to 2019). In terms of the full investigation: Deep quantitative T cell receptor repertoire profiling was used in the study to track responses to a trivalent subunit inactivated influenza vaccine.

Receptor libraries were prepared by RT-PCR. Sequencing was performed on an Illumina HiSeq 2500. TCRdb reanalyzed the raw reads on its own, using fastp at Q25 for trimming and MiXCR for clone calling, and kept in-frame beta chains. Entries are consolidated by CDR3 protein sequence, retaining the most common genes and DNA. Across this sample there are hundreds of thousands of distinct CDR3 sequences, with roughly 18% seen only once. 9.5% to 13% of the sample lies in the top ten. General study outcomes and caveats: The authors proposed that each seasonal influenza vaccination may bring in only a limited number of new T cells.

Details on this clonotype: Its recognized antigen is unknown. Base qualities are missing; no much larger clone stands one base away.

The CDR3, from cysteine to phenylalanine, totals 15 residues. The only DNA kept is the CDR3, 45 bases in frame from the first base. CDR1 and CDR2 are drawn from the germline V gene (reference sequence): MNHEY, SMNVEV. Trimming costs V 2 bases and J 2 bases, and their ends lie 11 bases apart. The chain was built from TRBV27 and TRBJ2-3; there is no confident call for the D gene. The sample in question was PBMCs from blood, obtained roughly 5 days after vaccination. This clonotype was sampled from a man in his forties or fifties who received an inactivated influenza vaccine. Donor details come from another sample of the same person, matched by shared clones. The CDR3 region has the sequence CASSLSGPHTDTQYF. The nucleotide sequence reads TGTGCCAGCAGTTTAAGTGGCCCCCACACAGATACGCAGTATTTT.